This TCR beta chain derives from a study of identifying expanded T cells in peripheral blood. Points from the study as a whole: Approximately 2-week clone count variance significantly increased as total template count grew. Differentially abundant clones: approximately 1.3 between replicates, 15 to 17 at 2 to 3 weeks, 19 to 20 at four.

CDR1 and CDR2 (germline): MNHEY, SMNVEV (reference sequence). After removal of 8 bases from V and 5 bases from J, the junction contained 5 bases not matched to a gene. The CDR3 runs 13 residues. During the collection period, no donor immune events like infections were recorded. On this clone itself: Its antigen is unknown.

Repertoires were generated with immunoSEQ multiplex PCR, while TCRdb's copy carries only in-frame clones and drops some. The sample has 100,000 to 150,000 clones; approximately 88% are singletons. This chain connects TRBV27 to TRBJ2-7, with 11 bases that match TRBD1. The source is a person aged 18-69 years in good health. The sequenced material came from blood. CDR3: CASSGTGGHEQYF. CDR3 bases: TGTGCCAGCTCCGGGACAGGGGGACACGAGCAGTACTTC.